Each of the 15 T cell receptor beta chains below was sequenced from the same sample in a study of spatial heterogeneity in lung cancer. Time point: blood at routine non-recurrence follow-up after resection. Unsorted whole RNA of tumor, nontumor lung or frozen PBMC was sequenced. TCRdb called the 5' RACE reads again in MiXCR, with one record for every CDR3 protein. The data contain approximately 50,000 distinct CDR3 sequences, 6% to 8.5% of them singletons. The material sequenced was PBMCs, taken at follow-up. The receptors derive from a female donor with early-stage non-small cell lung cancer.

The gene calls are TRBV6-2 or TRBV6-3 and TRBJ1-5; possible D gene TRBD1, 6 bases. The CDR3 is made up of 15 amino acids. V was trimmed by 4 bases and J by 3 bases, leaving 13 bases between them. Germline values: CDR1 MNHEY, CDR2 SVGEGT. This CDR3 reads CASSLPQGHNQPQHF. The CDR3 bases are TGTGCCAGCAGTTTGCCTCAGGGGCACAATCAGCCCCAGCATTTT.

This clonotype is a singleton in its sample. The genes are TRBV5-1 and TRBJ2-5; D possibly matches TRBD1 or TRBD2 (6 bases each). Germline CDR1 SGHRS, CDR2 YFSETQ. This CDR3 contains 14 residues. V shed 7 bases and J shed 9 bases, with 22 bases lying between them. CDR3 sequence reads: CASSREATSGAQYF. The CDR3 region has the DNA TGCGCCAGCTCGCGGGAAGCGACGTCAGGGGCCCAGTACTTC.

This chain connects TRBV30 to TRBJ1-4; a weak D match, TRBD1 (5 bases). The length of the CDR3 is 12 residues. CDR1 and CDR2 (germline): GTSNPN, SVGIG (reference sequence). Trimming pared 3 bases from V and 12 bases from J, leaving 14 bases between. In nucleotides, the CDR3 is TGTGCCTGGAGCCCGGGACGGTTAGAACTGTTTTTT. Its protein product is CAWSPGRLELFF.

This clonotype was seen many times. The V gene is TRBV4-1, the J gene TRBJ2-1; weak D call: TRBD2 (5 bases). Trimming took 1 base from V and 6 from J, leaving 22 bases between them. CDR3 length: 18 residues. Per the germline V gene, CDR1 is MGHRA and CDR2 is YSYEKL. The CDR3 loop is CASSQVRRFEGSGNEQFF. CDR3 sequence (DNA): TGCGCCAGCAGCCAAGTTAGGAGGTTTGAAGGTTCCGGCAATGAGCAGTTCTTC.

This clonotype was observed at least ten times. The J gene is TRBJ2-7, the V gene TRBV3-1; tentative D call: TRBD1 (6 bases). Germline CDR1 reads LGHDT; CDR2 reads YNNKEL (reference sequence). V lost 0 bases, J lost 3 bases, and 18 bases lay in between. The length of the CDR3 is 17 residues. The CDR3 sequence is CASSQEDQGPLYYEQYF. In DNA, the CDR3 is TGTGCCAGCAGCCAAGAAGACCAGGGGCCCCTCTACTACGAGCAGTACTTC.

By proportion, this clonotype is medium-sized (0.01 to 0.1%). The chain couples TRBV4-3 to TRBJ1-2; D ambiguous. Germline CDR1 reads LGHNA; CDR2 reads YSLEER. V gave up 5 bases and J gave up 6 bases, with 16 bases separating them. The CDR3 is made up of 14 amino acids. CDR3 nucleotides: TGCGCCAGCAGCACTATTGGAGCAGTCGATGGCTACACCTTC. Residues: CASSTIGAVDGYTF.

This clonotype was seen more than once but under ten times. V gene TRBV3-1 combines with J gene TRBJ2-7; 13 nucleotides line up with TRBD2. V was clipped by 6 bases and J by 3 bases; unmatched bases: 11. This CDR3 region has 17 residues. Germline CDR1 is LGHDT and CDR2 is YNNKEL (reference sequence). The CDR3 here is CASSSSAGTSGNYEQYF. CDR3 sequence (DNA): TGTGCCAGCAGTTCGTCAGCCGGGACTAGCGGGAACTACGAGCAGTACTTC.

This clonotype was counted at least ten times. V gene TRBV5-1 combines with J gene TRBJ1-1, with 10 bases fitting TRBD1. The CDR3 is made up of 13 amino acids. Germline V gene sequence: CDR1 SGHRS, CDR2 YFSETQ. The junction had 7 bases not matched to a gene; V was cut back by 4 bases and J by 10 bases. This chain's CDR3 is CASSPGQGLRAFF. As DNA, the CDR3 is TGCGCCAGCAGCCCGGGACAGGGGCTTAGAGCTTTCTTT.

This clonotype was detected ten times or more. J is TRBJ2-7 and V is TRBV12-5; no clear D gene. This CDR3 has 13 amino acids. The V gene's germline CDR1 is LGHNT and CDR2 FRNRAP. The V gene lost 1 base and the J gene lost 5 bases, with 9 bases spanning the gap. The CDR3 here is CASGLGSGNEQYF. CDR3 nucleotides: TGTGCTAGTGGTTTGGGGTCAGGCAACGAGCAGTACTTC.

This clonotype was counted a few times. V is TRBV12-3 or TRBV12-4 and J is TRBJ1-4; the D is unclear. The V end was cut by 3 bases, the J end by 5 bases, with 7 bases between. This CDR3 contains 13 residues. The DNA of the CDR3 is TGTGCCAGCAGTTTTAGTTTGAATGAAAAACTGTTTTTT. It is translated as CASSFSLNEKLFF.

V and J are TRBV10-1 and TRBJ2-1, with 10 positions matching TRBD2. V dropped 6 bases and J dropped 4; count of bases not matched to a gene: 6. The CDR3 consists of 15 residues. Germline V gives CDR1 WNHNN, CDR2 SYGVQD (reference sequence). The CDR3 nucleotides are TGCGCCAGCAGGAGTAGCGGGGGGACGTACAATGAGCAGTTCTTC. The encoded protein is CASRSSGGTYNEQFF.

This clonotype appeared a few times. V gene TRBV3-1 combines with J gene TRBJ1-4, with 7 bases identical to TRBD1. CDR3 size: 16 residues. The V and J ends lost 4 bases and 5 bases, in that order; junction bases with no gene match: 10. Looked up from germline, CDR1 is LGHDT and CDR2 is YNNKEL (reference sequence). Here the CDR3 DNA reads TGTGCCAGCAGCCCCTACCCGGCAGGGGGAAATGAAAAACTGTTTTTT. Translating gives CASSPYPAGGNEKLFF.

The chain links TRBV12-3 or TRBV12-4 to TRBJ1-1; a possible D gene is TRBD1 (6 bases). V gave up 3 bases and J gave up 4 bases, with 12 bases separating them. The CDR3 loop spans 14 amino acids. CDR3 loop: CASSLAGAGTEAFF. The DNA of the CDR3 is TGTGCCAGCAGTTTGGCAGGGGCGGGCACTGAAGCTTTCTTT.

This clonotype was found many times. CDR3 in amino acids: CASSFSSNSGANVLTF. CDR3 sequence (DNA): TGTGCCAGCAGCTTCTCTTCCAACTCTGGGGCCAACGTCCTGACTTTC. V and J are TRBV7-9 and TRBJ2-6; the D is unclear. Germline loops: CDR1 SEHNR, CDR2 FQNEAQ (reference sequence). V was pared by 3 bases and J by 0 bases, with 9 bases between. The CDR3 has 16 amino acids.

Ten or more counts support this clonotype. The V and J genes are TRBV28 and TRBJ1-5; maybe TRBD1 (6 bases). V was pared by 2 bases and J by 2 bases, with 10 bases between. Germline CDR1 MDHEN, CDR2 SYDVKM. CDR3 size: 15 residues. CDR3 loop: CASSLLQGGNQPQHF. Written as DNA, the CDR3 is TGTGCCAGCAGTTTACTACAGGGAGGCAATCAGCCCCAGCATTTT.